The clone carrying this TCR beta chain was seen just once. These data come from a study of T cell changes during pregnancy in multiple sclerosis. Clones were sequenced by immunoSEQ multiplex PCR, and TCRdb holds only the in-frame ones, with some missing. The sample holds some 95,000 clones, almost 95% seen once. This specimen consisted of peripheral blood, obtained in the first trimester of pregnancy. The clonotype comes from a female donor with multiple sclerosis, enrolled in a pregnancy study.

The CDR3 here is CASSGGTGGYETQYF. The CDR3 coding sequence is TGTGCCAGCAGCGGCGGGACAGGGGGATACGAGACCCAGTACTTC. This chain joins TRBV5-4 and TRBJ2-5; TRBD1 agrees at 11 bases. Trimming cost V 4 bases and J 5 bases; bases outside gene matches: 7. The CDR3 loop spans 15 amino acids. CDR1 is SGHNT and CDR2 is YYREEE in the germline V gene (reference sequence).